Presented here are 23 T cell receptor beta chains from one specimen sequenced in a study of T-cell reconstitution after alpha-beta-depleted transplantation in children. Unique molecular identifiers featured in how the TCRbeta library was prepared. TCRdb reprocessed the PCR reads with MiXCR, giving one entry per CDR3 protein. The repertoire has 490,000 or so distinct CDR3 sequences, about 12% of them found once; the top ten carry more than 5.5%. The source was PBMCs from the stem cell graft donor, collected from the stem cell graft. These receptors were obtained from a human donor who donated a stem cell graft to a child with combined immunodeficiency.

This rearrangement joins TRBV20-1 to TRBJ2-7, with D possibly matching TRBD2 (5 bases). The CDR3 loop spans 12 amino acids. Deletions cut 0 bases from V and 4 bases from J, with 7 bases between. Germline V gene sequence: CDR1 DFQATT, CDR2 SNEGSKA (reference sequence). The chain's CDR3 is CSARESGYEQYF. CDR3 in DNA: TGCAGTGCTAGAGAAAGCGGTTACGAGCAGTACTTC.

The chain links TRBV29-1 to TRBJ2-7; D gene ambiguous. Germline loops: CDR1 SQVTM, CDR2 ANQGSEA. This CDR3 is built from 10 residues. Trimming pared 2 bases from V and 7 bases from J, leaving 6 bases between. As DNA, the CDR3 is TGCAGCGTTGAATTGGGAGAGCAGTACTTC. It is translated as CSVELGEQYF.

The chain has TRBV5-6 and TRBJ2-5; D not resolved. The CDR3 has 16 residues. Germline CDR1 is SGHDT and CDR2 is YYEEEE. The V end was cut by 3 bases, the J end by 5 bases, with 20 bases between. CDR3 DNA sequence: TGTGCCAGCAGCTCGTCCGTGCAACCGAGAGTCGAGACCCAGTACTTC. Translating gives CASSSSVQPRVETQYF. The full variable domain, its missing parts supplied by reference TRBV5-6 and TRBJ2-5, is DAGVTQSPTHLIKTRGQQVTLRCSPKSGHDTVSWYQQALGQGPQFIFQYYEEEERQRGNFPDRFSGHQFPNYSSELNVNALLLGDSALYLCASSSSVQPRVETQYFGPGTRLLVL.

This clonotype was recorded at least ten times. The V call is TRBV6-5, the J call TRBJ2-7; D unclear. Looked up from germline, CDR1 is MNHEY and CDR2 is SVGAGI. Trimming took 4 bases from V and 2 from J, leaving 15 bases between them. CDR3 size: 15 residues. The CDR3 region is CASSLSRDTAYEQYF. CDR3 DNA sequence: TGTGCCAGCAGTTTATCGCGAGACACTGCCTACGAGCAGTACTTC.

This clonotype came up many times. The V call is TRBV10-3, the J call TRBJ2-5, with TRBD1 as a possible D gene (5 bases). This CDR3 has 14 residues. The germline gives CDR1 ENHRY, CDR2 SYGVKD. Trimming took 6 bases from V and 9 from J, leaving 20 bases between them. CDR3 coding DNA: TGTGCCATCAGCAACGGACACCAAGAGACGTCCCAGTACTTC. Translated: CAISNGHQETSQYF.

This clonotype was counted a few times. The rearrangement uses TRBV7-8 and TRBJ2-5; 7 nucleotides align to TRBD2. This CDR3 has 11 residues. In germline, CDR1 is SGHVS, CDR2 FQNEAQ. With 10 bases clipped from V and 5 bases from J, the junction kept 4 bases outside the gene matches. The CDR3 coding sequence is TGTGCCAACTTCGGGGGGGAGACCCAGTACTTC. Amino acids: CANFGGETQYF.

CDR3 protein: CASSPDGVRLWTGELFF. The DNA for the CDR3 is TGTGCCAGCAGCCCCGACGGGGTCCGGTTGTGGACCGGGGAGCTGTTTTTT. The chain joins TRBV7-2 to TRBJ2-2; a possible D gene is TRBD2 (5 bases). This CDR3 comprises 17 residues. The germline V gene has CDR1 SGHTA and CDR2 FQGNSA. Trimming removed 5 bases from V and 5 bases from J, with 21 bases in between.

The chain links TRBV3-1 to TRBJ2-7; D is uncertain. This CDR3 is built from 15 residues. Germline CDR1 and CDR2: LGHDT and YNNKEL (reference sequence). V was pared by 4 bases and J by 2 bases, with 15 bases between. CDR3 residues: CASSLGNDGAYEQYF. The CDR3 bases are TGTGCCAGCAGCCTAGGAAACGACGGAGCCTACGAGCAGTACTTC.

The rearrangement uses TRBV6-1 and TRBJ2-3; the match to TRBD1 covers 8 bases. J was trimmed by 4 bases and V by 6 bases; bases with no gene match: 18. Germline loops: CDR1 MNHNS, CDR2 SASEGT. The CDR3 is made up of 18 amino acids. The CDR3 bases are TGTGCCAGCAGCCAAAGTCCCGGGACAGGCGTGGAAGCAGATACGCAGTATTTT. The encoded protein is CASSQSPGTGVEADTQYF.

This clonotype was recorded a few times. The CDR3 is CASSSGLAGGRRTQYF. The CDR3 coding sequence is TGTGCCAGCAGCTCCGGACTAGCGGGGGGAAGACGTACGCAGTATTTT. The gene calls are TRBV7-3 and TRBJ2-3; the match to TRBD2 covers 14 bases. The CDR3 length is 16 residues. Looked up from germline, CDR1 is SGHTA and CDR2 is FQGTGA. V gave up 4 bases and J gave up 8 bases; unmatched junction bases: 8. The entire variable domain, with the rest obtained from reference TRBV7-3 and TRBJ2-3, is as follows: GAGVSQTPSNKVTEKGKYVELRCDPISGHTALYWYRQSLGQGPEFLIYFQGTGAADDSGLPNDRFFAVRPEGSVSTLKIQRTERGDSAVYLCASSSGLAGGRRTQYFGPGTRLTVL.

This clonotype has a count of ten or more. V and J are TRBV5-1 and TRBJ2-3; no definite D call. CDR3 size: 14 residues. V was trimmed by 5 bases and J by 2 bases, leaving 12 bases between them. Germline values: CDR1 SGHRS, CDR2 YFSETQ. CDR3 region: CASSFWGPTDTQYF. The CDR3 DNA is TGCGCCAGCAGTTTCTGGGGTCCCACAGATACGCAGTATTTT. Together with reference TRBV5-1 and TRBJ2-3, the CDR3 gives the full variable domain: KAGVTQTPRYLIKTRGQQVTLSCSPISGHRSVSWYQQTPGQGLQFLFEYFSETQRNKGNFPGRFSGRQFSNSRSEMNVSTLELGDSALYLCASSFWGPTDTQYFGPGTRLTVL.

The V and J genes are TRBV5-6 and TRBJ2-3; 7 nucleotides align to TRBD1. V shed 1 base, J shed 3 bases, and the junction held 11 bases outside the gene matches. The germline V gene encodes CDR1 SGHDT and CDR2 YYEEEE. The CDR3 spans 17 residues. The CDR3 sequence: CASSLYSTGSTTDTQYF. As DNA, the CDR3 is TGTGCCAGCAGCTTGTATTCGACAGGGTCCACAACAGATACGCAGTATTTT.

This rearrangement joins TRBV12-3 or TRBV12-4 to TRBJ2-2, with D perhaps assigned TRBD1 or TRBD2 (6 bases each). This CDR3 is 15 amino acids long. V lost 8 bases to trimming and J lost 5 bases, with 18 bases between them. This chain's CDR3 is CASRGPYYLTGELFF. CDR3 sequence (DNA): TGTGCCAGCCGGGGGCCGTACTATCTTACCGGGGAGCTGTTTTTT.

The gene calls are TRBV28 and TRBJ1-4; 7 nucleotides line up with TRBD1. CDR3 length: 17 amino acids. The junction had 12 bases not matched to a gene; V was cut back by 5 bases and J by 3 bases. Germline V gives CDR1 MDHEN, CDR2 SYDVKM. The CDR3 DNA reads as TGTGCCAGCAGTATAAGGGGAGCAGGGGGTTCTAATGAAAAACTGTTTTTT. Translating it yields CASSIRGAGGSNEKLFF. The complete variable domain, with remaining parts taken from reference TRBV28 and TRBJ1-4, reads DVKVTQSSRYLVKRTGEKVFLECVQDMDHENMFWYRQDPGLGLRLIYFSYDVKMKEKGDIPEGYSVSREKKERFSLILESASTNQTSMYLCASSIRGAGGSNEKLFFGSGTQLSVL.

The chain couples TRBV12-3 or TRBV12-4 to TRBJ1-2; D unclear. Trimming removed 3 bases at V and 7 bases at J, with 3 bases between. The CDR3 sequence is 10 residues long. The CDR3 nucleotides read TGTGCCAGCAGTTTTCGTGGCTACACCTTC. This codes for CASSFRGYTF.

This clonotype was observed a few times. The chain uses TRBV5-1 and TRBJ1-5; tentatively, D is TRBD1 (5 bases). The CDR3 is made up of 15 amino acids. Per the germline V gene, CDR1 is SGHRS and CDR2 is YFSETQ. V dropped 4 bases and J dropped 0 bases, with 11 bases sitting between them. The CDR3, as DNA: TGCGCCAGCAGCCTGGGGGGGGTTAGCAATCAGCCCCAGCATTTT. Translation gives CASSLGGVSNQPQHF.

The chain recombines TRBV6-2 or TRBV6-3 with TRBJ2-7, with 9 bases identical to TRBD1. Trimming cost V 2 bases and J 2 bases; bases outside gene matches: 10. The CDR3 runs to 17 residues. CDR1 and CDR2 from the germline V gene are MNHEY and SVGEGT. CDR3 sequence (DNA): TGTGCCAGCAGTTACCAAGAGAGGACAGGGGCGACCTACGAGCAGTACTTC. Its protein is CASSYQERTGATYEQYF.

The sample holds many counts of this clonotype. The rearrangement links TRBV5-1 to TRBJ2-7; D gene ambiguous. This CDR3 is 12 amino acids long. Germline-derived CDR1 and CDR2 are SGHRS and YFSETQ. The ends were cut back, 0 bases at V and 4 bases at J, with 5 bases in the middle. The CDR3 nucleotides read TGCGCCAGCAGCTTGGAACTGTACGAGCAGTACTTC. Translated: CASSLELYEQYF. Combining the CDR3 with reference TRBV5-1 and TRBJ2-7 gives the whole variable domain KAGVTQTPRYLIKTRGQQVTLSCSPISGHRSVSWYQQTPGQGLQFLFEYFSETQRNKGNFPGRFSGRQFSNSRSEMNVSTLELGDSALYLCASSLELYEQYFGPGTRLTVT.

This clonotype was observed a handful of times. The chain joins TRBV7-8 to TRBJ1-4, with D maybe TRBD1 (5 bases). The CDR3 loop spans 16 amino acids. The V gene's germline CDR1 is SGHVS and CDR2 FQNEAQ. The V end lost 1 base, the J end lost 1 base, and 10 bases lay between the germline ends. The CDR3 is CASSLEPQGTNEKLFF. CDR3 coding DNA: TGTGCCAGCAGCTTAGAGCCCCAGGGAACTAATGAAAAACTGTTTTTT.

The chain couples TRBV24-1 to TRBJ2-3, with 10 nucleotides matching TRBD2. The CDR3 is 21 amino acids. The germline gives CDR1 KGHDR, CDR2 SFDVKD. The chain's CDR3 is CGASDLRIGETSGPAWDTQYF. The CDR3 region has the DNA TGTGGGGCCAGTGATTTGAGGATCGGGGAGACTAGCGGGCCCGCTTGGGATACGCAGTATTTT.

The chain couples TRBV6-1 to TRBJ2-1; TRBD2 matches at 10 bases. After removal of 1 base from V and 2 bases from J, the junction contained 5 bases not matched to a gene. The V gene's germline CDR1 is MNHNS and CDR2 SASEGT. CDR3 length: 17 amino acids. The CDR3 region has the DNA TGTGCCAGCAGTGAAGGAGAGCGGGGGGGGCCCTACAATGAGCAGTTCTTC. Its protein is CASSEGERGGPYNEQFF.

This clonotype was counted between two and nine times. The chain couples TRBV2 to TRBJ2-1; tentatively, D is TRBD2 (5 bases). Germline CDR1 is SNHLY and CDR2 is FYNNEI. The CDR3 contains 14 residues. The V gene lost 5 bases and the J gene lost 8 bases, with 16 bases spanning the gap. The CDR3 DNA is TGTGCCAGCAGTTCAGCGGCTTCCGACGATGAGCAGTTCTTC. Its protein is CASSSAASDDEQFF.

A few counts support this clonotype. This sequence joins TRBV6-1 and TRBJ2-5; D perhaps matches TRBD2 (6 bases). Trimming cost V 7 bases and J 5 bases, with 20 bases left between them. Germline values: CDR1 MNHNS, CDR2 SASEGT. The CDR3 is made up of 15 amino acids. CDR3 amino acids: CASNVGLDVRETQYF. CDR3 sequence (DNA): TGTGCCAGCAACGTGGGACTTGATGTCAGGGAGACCCAGTACTTC.